This T cell receptor (beta chain) came from a study of control samples from healthy donors and cancer patients. Only in-frame clones appear in the TCRdb table, and some are missing; sequencing was by immunoSEQ multiplex PCR. The table has around 93,000 clones, about nine tenths seen once. CDR1 DFQATT and CDR2 SNEGSKA come from the germline V gene (reference sequence). The CDR3 runs to 12 residues. V was trimmed by 3 bases and J by 4 bases, leaving 9 bases between them. The V and J genes are TRBV20-1 and TRBJ1-1; no reliable D call. The sequencing sample was made of blood. This TCR derives from a human donor in good health. The donor label of this sample is uncertain. The CDR3 coding sequence is TGCAGTGCTAGTACTCCAGGCACTGAAGCTTTCTTT. Its translation is CSASTPGTEAFF.